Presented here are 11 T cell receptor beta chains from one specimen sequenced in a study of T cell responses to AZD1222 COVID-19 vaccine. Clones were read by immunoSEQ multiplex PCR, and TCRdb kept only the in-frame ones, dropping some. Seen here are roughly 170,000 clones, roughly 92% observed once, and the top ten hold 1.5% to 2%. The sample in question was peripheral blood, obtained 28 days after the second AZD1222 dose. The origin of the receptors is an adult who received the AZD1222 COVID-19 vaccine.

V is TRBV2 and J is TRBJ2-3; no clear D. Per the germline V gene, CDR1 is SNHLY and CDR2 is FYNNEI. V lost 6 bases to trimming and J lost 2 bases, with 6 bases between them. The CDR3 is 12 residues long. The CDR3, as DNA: TGTGCCAGCAGGCCCCTCACAGATACGCAGTATTTT. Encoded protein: CASRPLTDTQYF.

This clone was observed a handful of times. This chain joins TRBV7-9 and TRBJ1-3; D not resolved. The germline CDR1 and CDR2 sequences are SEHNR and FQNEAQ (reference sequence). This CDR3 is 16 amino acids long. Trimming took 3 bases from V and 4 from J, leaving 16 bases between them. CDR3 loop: CASSLVGSPAGNTIYF. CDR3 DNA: TGTGCCAGCAGCTTGGTGGGGTCCCCCGCCGGAAACACCATATATTTT.

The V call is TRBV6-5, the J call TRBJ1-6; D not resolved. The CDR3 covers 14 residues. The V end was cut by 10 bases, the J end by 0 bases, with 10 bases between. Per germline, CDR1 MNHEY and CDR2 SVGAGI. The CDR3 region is CATWIISYNSPLHF. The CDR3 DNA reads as TGTGCCACCTGGATTATCTCCTATAATTCACCCCTCCACTTT.

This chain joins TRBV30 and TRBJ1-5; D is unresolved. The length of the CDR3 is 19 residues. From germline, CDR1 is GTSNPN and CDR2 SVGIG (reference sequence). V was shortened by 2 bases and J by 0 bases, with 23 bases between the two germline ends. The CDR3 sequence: CAWSKESWQAVYSNQPQHF. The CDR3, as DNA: TGTGCCTGGAGTAAAGAGTCTTGGCAGGCGGTTTATAGCAATCAGCCCCAGCATTTT. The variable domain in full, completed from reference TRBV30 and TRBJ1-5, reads SQTIHQWPATLVQPVGSPLSLECTVEGTSNPNLYWYRQAAGRGLQLLFYSVGIGQISSEVPQNLSASRPQDRQFILSSKKLLLSDSGFYLCAWSKESWQAVYSNQPQHFGDGTRLSIL.

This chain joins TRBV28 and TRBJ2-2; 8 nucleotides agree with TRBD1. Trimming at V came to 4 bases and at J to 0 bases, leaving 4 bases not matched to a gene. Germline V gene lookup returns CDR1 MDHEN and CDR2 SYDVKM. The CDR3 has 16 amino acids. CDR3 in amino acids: CASSWTGRSNTGELFF. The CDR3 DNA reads TGTGCCAGCAGTTGGACAGGGCGATCGAACACCGGGGAGCTGTTTTTT.

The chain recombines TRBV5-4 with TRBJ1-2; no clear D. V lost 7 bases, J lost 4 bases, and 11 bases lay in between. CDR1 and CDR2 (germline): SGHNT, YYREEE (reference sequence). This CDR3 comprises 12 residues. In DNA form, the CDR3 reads TGTGCCAGCGCGCCGACTCTCTATGGCTACACCTTC. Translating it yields CASAPTLYGYTF.

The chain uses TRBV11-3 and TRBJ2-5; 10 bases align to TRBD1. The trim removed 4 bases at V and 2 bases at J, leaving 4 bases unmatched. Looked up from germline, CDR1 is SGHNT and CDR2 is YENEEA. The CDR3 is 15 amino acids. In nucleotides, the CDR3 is TGTGCCAGCAGCTCCGGACAGGGGGGTCAAGAGACCCAGTACTTC. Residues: CASSSGQGGQETQYF.

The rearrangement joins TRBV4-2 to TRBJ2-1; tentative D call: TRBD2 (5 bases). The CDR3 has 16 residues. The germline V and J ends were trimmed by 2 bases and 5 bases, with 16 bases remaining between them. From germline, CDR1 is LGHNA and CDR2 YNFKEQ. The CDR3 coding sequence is TGTGCCAGCAGCCAATTTGGACCGGGGAGTGACAATGAGCAGTTCTTC. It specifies CASSQFGPGSDNEQFF.

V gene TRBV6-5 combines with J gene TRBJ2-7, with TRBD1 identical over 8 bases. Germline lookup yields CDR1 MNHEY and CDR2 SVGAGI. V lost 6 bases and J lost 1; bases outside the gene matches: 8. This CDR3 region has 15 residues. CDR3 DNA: TGTGCCAGCAGACAAGACAGGGGCAATTCCTACGAGCAGTACTTC. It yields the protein CASRQDRGNSYEQYF.

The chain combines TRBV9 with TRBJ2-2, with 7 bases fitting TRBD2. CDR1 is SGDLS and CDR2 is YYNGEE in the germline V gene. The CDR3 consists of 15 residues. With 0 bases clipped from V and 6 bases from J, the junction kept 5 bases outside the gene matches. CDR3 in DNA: TGTGCCAGCAGCGTAGAAGCGGGAATCGCCGGGGAGCTGTTTTTT. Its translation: CASSVEAGIAGELFF.

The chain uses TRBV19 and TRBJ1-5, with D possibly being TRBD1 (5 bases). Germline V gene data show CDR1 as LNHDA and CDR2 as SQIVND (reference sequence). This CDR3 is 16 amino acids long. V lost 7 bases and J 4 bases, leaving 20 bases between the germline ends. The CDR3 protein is CASIEGWSGANQPQHF. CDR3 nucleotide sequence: TGTGCCAGTATAGAGGGTTGGTCTGGGGCAAATCAGCCCCAGCATTTT.